Reported below is one T cell receptor beta chain. The sample holds other DNA sequences that translate to the same CDR3. These data belong to a study of blood T cell repertoires in COVID-19. Looked up from germline, CDR1 is LGHNA and CDR2 is YSLEER. The CDR3 contains 12 residues. Trimming left V 3 bases short and J 6 bases short, with 8 bases between. Sequencing was performed with immunoSEQ multiplex PCR; in TCRdb, only in-frame clones are kept and a portion is missing. The sample has roughly 330,000 clones, more than 70% seen once. Sequenced sample: PBMCs or T cells enriched from blood (not recorded which). V gene TRBV4-3 combines with J gene TRBJ1-2; maybe TRBD1 (6 bases). This receptor was taken from a woman in her 30s who had recovered from COVID-19. The CDR3 nucleotides read TGCGCCAGCAGCCATTCAGGGGATGGCTACACCTTC. Translated, it gives CASSHSGDGYTF.